These T cell receptor beta chains were read from a single sample in a study of T cell changes during pregnancy in multiple sclerosis. Only in-frame clones appear in the TCRdb table, and some are missing; sequencing was by immunoSEQ multiplex PCR. Of approximately 34,000 clones listed, about 90% are singletons. The material was CD8+ T cells from peripheral blood mononuclear cells, obtained after pregnancy. Source of these receptors: a female donor with multiple sclerosis, enrolled in a pregnancy study. Both conserved end residues are part of each CDR3. The order of the fields is D gene, J gene, clone size, V gene, CDR3 DNA, CDR3 protein. A D gene is named only where the DNA matches it firmly. Clone size is given for some rows only: seen once, a few or many times, or a class if the clone is expanded.

TRBD2 | TRBJ2-7 | - | TRBV11-2 | TGTGCCAGCAGCTTAGTTAGCGGGGGACACACCTACGAGCAGTACTTC | CASSLVSGGHTYEQYF
TRBD1 | TRBJ2-1 | - | TRBV6-6 | TGTGCCAGCAAAGCCGGGACAGGGGAGAATCTTGAGCAGTTCTTC | CASKAGTGENLEQFF
TRBD1 | TRBJ1-2 | - | TRBV13 | TGTGCCAGCAGTTTAGGGGCAGGGGGAGGTGGCTACACCTTC | CASSLGAGGGGYTF
- | TRBJ2-7 | - | TRBV6-1 | TGTGCCAGCGCTGACAACAGGTTCTACGAGCAGTACTTC | CASADNRFYEQYF
- | TRBJ1-4 | - | TRBV27 | TGTGCCAGCAGGTTCTGGGGGGACGCGGGAAAACTGTTTTTT | CASRFWGDAGKLFF
TRBD1 | TRBJ1-1 | - | TRBV10-3 | TGTGCCATCAGGGAGCAGGGGGAGTCCGCTGAAGCTTTCTTT | CAIREQGESAEAFF
- | TRBJ2-2 | - | TRBV6-5 | TGTGCCAGCAGTTACTCCACTTATTACAGGGCCGGGGAGCTGTTTTTT | CASSYSTYYRAGELFF
TRBD2 | TRBJ2-1 | - | TRBV25-1 | TGTGCCAGCAGCCAAGGACTAGGAGGGCTCAATGAGCAGTTCTTC | CASSQGLGGLNEQFF
- | TRBJ1-1 | - | TRBV6-4 | TGTGCCAGCAGTGACTCCTTTCAGACCGGGGTGTCTGAAGCTTTCTTT | CASSDSFQTGVSEAFF
TRBD1 | TRBJ2-7 | - | TRBV4-1 | TGCGCCAGCAGCCAAGGACAGGGTCACGAGCAGTACTTC | CASSQGQGHEQYF
TRBD2 | TRBJ2-1 | - | TRBV28 | TGTGCCAGCAGTTTGATCCTAGCGGGGGGAAACCCTGAGCAGTTCTTC | CASSLILAGGNPEQFF
- | TRBJ2-1 | - | TRBV21-1 | TGTGCCAGCCTCCGGGACTCCGCGTCTAATGAGCAGTTCTTC | CASLRDSASNEQFF
- | TRBJ2-7 | - | TRBV11-2 | TGTGCCAGCAGCTCGGACTACGGGGGGCAGTACTTC | CASSSDYGGQYF
TRBD1 | TRBJ1-1 | - | TRBV11-3 | TGTGCCAGCAGCCAGACAGGGCCCACTGAAGCTTTCTTT | CASSQTGPTEAFF
TRBD2 | TRBJ2-7 | - | TRBV6-5 | TGTGCCAGCAGTTACGGAGCGGGGGGGTACTCCTACGAGCAGTACTTC | CASSYGAGGYSYEQYF
- | TRBJ1-5 | - | TRBV5-5 | TGTGCCAGCAGCTTGGGGGGCGGTGGGCCCCAGCATTTT | CASSLGGGGPQHF
TRBD2 | TRBJ2-3 | - | TRBV9 | TGTGCCAGCAGCGGACGCGGGGGGGGGAGCACAGATACGCAGTATTTT | CASSGRGGGSTDTQYF
TRBD1 | TRBJ2-5 | - | TRBV4-3 | TGCGCCAGCAGCCAAGATGAGGGACAGCAAGAGACCCAGTACTTC | CASSQDEGQQETQYF
- | TRBJ1-4 | - | TRBV9 | TGTGCCAGCAGCGTAGAGGGACAAGGCTCCGAAAAACTGTTTTTT | CASSVEGQGSEKLFF
TRBD2 | TRBJ2-3 | - | TRBV6-1 | TGTGCCAGCCTAGGAAGCGGGGGGGCAGATACGCAGTATTTT | CASLGSGGADTQYF
TRBD2 | TRBJ2-1 | - | TRBV19 | TGTGCCAGTAGTCCGTATAGCGGGGGCTCCTACAATGAGCAGTTCTTC | CASSPYSGGSYNEQFF
- | TRBJ1-2 | - | TRBV19 | TGCGTAACGGAGGCGTTCTATGGCTACACCTTC | CVTEAFYGYTF
TRBD1 | TRBJ1-2 | - | TRBV29-1 | TGCAGCGTTCCCCAGGGGGACGGCTACACCTTC | CSVPQGDGYTF
TRBD1 | TRBJ1-1 | - | TRBV12-5 | TGTGCTAGTGGTCCTACAGGGGGCACTGAAGCTTTCTTT | CASGPTGGTEAFF
TRBD2 | TRBJ2-6 | - | TRBV2 | TGTGCCAGCAGAATTGACGGGACGGGGGGATCTGGGGCCAACGTCCTGACTTTC | CASRIDGTGGSGANVLTF
TRBD1 | TRBJ2-7 | - | TRBV27 | TGTGCCAGCAGTCCCCCCGGGACAGAGGCCGAGCAGTACTTC | CASSPPGTEAEQYF
TRBD1 | TRBJ1-5 | once | TRBV5-6 | TGTGCCAGCAGCTCAGGGACAGGGAACGTCTATAGCAATCAGCCCCAGCATTTT | CASSSGTGNVYSNQPQHF